Reported below is one T cell receptor beta chain. This clone appeared once. Its antigen specificity is not known. Per-base qualities were not stored, and no clone one base away is much larger. TCRbeta CDR3 regions were amplified from genomic DNA using the immunoSEQ Assay, a bias-controlled multiplex PCR. Per the original workflow: Within the assay, amplification of reference gene primers was used to estimate how many nucleated cells each sample contained. Sequence reads were collapsed and filtered to measure the absolute abundance of every unique TCRbeta CDR3 rearrangement. Productive Simpson clonality was computed per sample as the square root of Simpson's diversity index over productive rearrangements. TCRdb holds this immuneACCESS table with in-frame rearrangements only. Some clones are missing; in checked studies, unresolved V genes explain under half, and the rest has no known cause. V and J calls and clone size are given by that table; D and trimming were obtained from the DNA. Present in this sample are under 200,000 clones, 83% of which were seen just once. Clones ranked in the top ten supply about 1.5% of the sample.

This sample is drawn from a study of blood T cell repertoires in COVID-19 (dated by TCRdb to 2020 to 2021). About the full investigation: Collaborator samples came from the United States, Italy and Spain and covered acute and convalescent phases of COVID-19. The material from the prospective study consisted of cDNA or gDNA derived from T cells, B-cell-depleted T cells, or PBMCs. Deeply sampled blood TCRbeta repertoires from subjects exposed to, actively infected with, or recovered from COVID-19 were included in the dataset. The repertoires were released in a freely available public database meant as a resource for research on the immune response to SARS-CoV-2. The samples were drawn from two sources: the first 160 participants of the ongoing ImmuneRACE study, and 950 to 1,500 subjects contributed by 6 global collaborators. A de-identified subject ID, COVID-19 status, age in years and sex were almost always included in the sample metadata. HLA class I and class II types, where available, came from metadata supplied by the sample provider rather than from assay-based typing. The study at large found these results: Clinical and demographic metadata were provided uncurated, with the amount varying by source and participant.

Collaborating institutions collected whole blood in K2EDTA tubes following their own protocols. Collaborator samples were shipped for TCRbeta analysis as frozen whole blood, isolated PBMCs, or DNA extracted from either sample type. V is pruned by 2 bases and J by 1 base, leaving 4 bases of the junction without a gene match. Taken from the germline V gene, the CDR1 and CDR2 loops are SQVTM and ANQGSEA. From the cysteine up to the phenylalanine, the CDR3 has a length of 14 residues. The DNA shown is the 42-base CDR3, in frame from base 1. Sequencing was done on a sample of peripheral blood. The chain was built from TRBV29-1 and TRBJ1-1, with TRBD1 matching 7 junction bases. This TCR was sampled from a human donor in a cohort sampled during active COVID-19. The DNA sequence is TGCAGCGTTGAACCAGGGGGTGCGAACACTGAAGCTTTCTTT. Its amino acids are CSVEPGGANTEAFF.